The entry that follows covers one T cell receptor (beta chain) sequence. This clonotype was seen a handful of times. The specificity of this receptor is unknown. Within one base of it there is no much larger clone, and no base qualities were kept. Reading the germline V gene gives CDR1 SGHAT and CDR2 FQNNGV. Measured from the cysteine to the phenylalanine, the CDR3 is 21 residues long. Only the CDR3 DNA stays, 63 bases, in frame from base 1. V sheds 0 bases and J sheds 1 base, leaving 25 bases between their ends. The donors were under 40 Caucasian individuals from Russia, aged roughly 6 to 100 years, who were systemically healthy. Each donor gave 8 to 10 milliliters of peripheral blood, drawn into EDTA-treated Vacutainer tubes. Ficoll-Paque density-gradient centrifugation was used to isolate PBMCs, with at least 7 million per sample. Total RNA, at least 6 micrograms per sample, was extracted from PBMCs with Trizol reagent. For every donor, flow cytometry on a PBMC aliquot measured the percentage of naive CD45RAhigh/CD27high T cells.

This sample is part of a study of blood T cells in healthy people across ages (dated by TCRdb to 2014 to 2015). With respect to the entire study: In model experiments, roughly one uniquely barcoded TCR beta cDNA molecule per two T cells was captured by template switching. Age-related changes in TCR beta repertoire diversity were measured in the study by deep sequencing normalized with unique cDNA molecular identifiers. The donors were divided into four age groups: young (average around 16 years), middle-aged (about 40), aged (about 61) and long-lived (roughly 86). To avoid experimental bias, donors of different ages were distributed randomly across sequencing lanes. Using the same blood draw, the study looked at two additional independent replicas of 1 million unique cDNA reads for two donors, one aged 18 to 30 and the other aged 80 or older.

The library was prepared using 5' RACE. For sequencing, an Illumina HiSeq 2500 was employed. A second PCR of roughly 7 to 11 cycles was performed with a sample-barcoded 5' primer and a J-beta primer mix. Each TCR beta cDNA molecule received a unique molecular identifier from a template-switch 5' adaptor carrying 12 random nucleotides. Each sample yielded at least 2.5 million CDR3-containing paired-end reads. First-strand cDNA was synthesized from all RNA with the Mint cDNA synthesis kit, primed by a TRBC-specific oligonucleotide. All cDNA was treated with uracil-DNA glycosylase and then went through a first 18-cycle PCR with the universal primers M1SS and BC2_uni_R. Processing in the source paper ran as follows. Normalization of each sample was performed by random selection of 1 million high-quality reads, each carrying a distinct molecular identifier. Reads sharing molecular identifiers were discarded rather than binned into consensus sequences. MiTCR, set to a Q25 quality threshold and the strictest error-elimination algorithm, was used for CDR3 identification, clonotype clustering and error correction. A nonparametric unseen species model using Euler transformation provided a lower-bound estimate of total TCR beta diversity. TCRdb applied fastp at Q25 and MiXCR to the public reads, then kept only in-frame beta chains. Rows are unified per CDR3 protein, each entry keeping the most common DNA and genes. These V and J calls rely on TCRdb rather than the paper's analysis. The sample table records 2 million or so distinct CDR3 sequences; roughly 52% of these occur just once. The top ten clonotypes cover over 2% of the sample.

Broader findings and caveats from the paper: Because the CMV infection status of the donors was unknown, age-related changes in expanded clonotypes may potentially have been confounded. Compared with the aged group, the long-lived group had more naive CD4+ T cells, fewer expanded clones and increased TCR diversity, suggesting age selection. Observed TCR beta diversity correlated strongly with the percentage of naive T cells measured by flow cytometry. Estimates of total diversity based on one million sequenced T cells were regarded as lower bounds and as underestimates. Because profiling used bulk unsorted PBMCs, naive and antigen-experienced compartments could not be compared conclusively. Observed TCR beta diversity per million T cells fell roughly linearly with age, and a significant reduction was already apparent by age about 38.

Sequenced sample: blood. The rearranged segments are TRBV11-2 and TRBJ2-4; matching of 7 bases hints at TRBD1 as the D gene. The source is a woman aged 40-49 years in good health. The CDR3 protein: CASSLESVTGRLEAAKNIQYF. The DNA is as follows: TGTGCCAGCAGCTTAGAGTCCGTGACAGGGAGGTTGGAGGCGGCCAAAAACATTCAGTACTTC.